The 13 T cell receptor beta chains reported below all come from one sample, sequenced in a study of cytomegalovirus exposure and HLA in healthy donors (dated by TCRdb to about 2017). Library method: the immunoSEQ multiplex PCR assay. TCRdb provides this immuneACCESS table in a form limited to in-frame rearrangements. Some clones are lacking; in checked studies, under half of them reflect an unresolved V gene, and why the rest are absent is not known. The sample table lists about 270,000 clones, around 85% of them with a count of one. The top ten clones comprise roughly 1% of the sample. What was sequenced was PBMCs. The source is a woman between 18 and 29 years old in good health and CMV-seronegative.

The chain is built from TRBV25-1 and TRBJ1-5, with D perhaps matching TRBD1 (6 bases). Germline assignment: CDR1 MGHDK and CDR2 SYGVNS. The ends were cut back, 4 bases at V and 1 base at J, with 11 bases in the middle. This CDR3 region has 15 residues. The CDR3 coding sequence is TGTGCCAGCAGTGTGGACAGCTCCAGCAATCAGCCCCAGCATTTT. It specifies CASSVDSSSNQPQHF.

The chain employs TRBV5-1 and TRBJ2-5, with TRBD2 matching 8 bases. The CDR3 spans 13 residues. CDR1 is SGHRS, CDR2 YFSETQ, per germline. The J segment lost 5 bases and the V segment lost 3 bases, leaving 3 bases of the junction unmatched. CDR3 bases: TGCGCCAGCAGCTATGGGACTAGTGAGACCCAGTACTTC. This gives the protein CASSYGTSETQYF.

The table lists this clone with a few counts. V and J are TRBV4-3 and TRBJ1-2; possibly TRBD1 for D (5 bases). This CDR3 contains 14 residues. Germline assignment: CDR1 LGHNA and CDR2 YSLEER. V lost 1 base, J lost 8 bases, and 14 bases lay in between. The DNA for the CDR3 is TGCGCCAGCAGCCAAGTCACAGGTCCCGGCGGCTACACCTTC. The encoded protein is CASSQVTGPGGYTF.

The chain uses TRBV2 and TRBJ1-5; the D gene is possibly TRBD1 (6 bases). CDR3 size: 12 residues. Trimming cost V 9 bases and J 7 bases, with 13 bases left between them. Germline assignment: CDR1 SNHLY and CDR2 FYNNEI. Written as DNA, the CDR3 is TGTGCCAGTTCAGGGGCTCAACAGCCCCAGCATTTT. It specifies CASSGAQQPQHF. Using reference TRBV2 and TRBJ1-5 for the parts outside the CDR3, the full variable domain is EPEVTQTPSHQVTQMGQEVILRCVPISNHLYFYWYRQILGQKVEFLVSFYNNEISEKSEIFDDQFSVERPDGSNFTLKIRSTKLEDSAMYFCASSGAQQPQHFGDGTRLSIL.

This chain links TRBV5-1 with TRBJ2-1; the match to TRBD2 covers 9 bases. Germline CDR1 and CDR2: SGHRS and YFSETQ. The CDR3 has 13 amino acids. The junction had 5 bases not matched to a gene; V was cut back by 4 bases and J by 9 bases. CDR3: CASSGGLAFEQFF. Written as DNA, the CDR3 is TGCGCCAGCAGCGGAGGACTAGCGTTTGAGCAGTTCTTC.

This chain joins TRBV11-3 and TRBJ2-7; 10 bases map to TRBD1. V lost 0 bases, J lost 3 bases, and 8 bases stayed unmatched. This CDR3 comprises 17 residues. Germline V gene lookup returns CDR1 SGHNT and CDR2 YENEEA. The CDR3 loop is CASSLDLMRTGGYEQYF. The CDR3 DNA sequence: TGTGCCAGCAGCTTAGATCTGATGAGGACAGGGGGCTACGAGCAGTACTTC.

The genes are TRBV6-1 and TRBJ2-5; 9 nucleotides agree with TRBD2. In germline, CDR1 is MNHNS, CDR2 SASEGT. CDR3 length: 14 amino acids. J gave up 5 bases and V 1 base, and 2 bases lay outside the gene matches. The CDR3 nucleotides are TGTGCCAGCAGTGAAGGCGGGGGGGCCGAGACCCAGTACTTC. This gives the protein CASSEGGGAETQYF.

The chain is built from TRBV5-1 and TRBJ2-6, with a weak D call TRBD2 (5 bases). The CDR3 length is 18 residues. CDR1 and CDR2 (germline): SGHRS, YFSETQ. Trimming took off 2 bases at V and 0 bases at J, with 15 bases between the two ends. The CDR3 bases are TGCGCCAGCAGCTTCGGACTCACACCCCCCTCTGGGGCCAACGTCCTGACTTTC. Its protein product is CASSFGLTPPSGANVLTF.

CDR3 DNA: TGCGCCAGCAGCTTGGGGACTAGCGGGATCGGGCAGTTCTTC. Translation: CASSLGTSGIGQFF. V and J are TRBV5-1 and TRBJ2-1, with 12 bases aligning to TRBD2. J gave up 12 bases and V 0 bases, and 4 bases lay outside the gene matches. Germline values: CDR1 SGHRS, CDR2 YFSETQ. The CDR3 runs 14 residues.

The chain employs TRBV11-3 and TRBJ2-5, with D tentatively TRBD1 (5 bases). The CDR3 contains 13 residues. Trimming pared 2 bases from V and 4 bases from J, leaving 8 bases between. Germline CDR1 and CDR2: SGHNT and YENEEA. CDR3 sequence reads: CASSLRGVETQYF. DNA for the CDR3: TGTGCCAGCAGCTTAAGGGGCGTAGAGACCCAGTACTTC.

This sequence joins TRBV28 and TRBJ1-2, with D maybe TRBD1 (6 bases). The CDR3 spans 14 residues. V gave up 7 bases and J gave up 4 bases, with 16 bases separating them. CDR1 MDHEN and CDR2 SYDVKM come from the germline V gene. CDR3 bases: TGTGCCAGCAATGTGGGGGCACGGGGCTATGGCTACACCTTC. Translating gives CASNVGARGYGYTF.

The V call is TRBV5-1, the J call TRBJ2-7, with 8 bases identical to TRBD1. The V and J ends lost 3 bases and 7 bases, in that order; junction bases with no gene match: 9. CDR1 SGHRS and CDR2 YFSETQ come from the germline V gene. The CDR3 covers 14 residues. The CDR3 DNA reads TGCGCCAGCAGCTCGACAGGGGCCCCCGGGGAGCAGTACTTC. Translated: CASSSTGAPGEQYF.

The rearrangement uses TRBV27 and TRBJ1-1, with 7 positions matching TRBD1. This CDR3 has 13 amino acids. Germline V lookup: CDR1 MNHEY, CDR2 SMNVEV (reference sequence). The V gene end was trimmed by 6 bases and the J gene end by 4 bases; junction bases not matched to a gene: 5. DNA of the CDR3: TGTGCCAGCAGAAAGAGACAGGGCACTGAAGCTTTCTTT. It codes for CASRKRQGTEAFF.